This TCR beta chain was profiled in a study of cytotoxic CD8 clonotypes in ibrutinib-treated CLL. At the level of the study: The patients comprised approximately eleven relapsed/refractory and 15 treatment-naive cases, approximately 17 IGHV unmutated. The sample average was roughly 240,000 productive templates and just under 95,000 productive rearrangements. Findings of the study overall: Patients had baseline clonality above age-matched healthy donors, and this clonality moved with circulating CD8+ T-cell counts.

TCRdb's table, derived via immunoSEQ multiplex PCR, lists solely in-frame clones and lacks some. The data show about 310,000 clones, around four fifths seen once. Looked up from germline, CDR1 is MNHEY and CDR2 is SVGAGI. Trimming removed 4 bases at V and 0 bases at J, with 7 bases between. The CDR3 length is 14 residues. Of note for this clone: Its matching antigen is unknown.

The chain joins TRBV6-5 to TRBJ1-3; D uncertain. The sequencing used PBMCs, collected before ibrutinib treatment. The clonotype was recovered from a human donor with chronic lymphocytic leukemia. The CDR3 loop reads CASSLTFSGNTIYF. CDR3 bases: TGTGCCAGCAGTTTAACGTTCTCTGGAAACACCATATATTTT.